This paragraph reports one TCR beta chain. This sample was taken from a study of blood T cell repertoires in COVID-19. Overall study: COVID-19 samples collected from the United States, Italy and Spain covered acute and convalescent phases. Sample material is recorded as cDNA or gDNA derived from T cells, B-cell-depleted T cells, or PBMCs.

TCRdb's copy holds only in-frame clones and misses some; the assay was immunoSEQ multiplex PCR. Among roughly 150,000 clones listed, under 90% were seen once. The CDR3 runs 12 residues. From germline, CDR1 is SEHNR and CDR2 FQNEAQ (reference sequence). V was pared by 2 bases and J by 12 bases, with 14 bases between. The sample was peripheral blood. The receptor comes from an elderly woman with active or convalescent COVID-19. V gene TRBV7-9 combines with J gene TRBJ2-7; D may be TRBD1 (5 bases). The CDR3 loop is CASSLMDTRRYF. DNA of the CDR3: TGTGCCAGCAGCTTAATGGACACCCGACGGTACTTC.